The T cell receptor beta chain described here comes from a study of Graves' ophthalmopathy and Graves' hyperthyroidism (dated by TCRdb to 2017 to 2018). Concerning the study at large: Peripheral blood was collected at initial diagnosis, prior to any treatment. For training and testing, the roughly 93 patients in the discovery cohort were randomly divided in a 7:3 ratio. In total, under 150 blood samples were TCR-sequenced: fewer than 50 ophthalmopathy, approximately 75 hyperthyroidism and about 17 hyperthyroidism-to-ophthalmopathy patients. The study used TCR beta repertoire signatures to distinguish Graves' ophthalmopathy from Graves' hyperthyroidism and to predict progression to ophthalmopathy. A discovery set of 95 to 100 patients (43 ophthalmopathy, 60 or so stable hyperthyroidism) was enrolled to explore V-J signatures distinguishing ophthalmopathy from hyperthyroidism. Following sampling, methimazole starting at 30 mg daily was administered to hyperthyroidism patients, and high-dose intravenous methylprednisolone was administered to ophthalmopathy patients. In roughly 6 hyperthyroidism patients, the T-cell repertoire of thyroid tissue was compared with the T-cell repertoire of blood. An independent validation cohort comprised about 20 hyperthyroidism patients and 15 to 17 patients who later progressed from hyperthyroidism to ophthalmopathy. Study-level results and caveats: In validation, the model predicted ophthalmopathy progression with more than 70% sensitivity and around 72% specificity; roughly 12 predicted patients were CT-confirmed with GO in a median of approximately 6.5 months. No statistical method was used to predetermine the sample size, and group allocation was not hidden from the investigators. Most of the expanded thyroid clonotypes with a frequency above 0.001 were also detected in blood, and it was suggested that the thyroid immune response may be reflected by blood repertoires. In cross-validation, the 13-signature model distinguished ophthalmopathy from stable hyperthyroidism with 87.88% sensitivity and 81.08% specificity, while in the test set the corresponding values were around 79% and 71%.

A word on this clonotype: This clone's antigen is unknown. Qualities for individual bases were not recorded, and no much larger clone is one base off.

The CDR3 measures 16 amino acids from cysteine to phenylalanine. Here the CDR3 DNA is all that survives: 48 bases in frame from base 1. V lost 4 bases and J lost 5 bases; the stretch between them is 20 bases long. From a lookup of the germline V gene (reference sequence), CDR1 and CDR2 are SEHNR and FQNEAQ. For repertoire sequencing, the TCR beta CDR3 regions were amplified from RNA transcripts. The first round was an RT-PCR using HTBI primers with the Qiagen OneStep RT-PCR kit, and this first round was followed by a second-round multiplex PCR, then size selection and purification. Libraries were sequenced paired-end with 100 bp reads on an Illumina HiSeq2000. Under the source paper's analysis protocol: SOAPnuke was used for read processing, and reads with adapters, uncalled bases, a mean Phred below 15, or no exact constant-primer or identifier match were discarded. COPE v1.2.5 was used to merge high-quality paired reads. Each unique nucleotide sequence was defined as a clonotype, and clonotypes were aligned to IMGT TRB V, D and J references with MiTCR v1.1. Analysis was restricted to V-J combinations with a frequency above 0.0001, which covered 99.2% of repertoires. For each V-J combination, a TCR clonal expansion and chaos score was defined as F50 clonal expansion divided by the chaos observed in the TCRdist matrix. Welch's t-statistics and random forest were used to reduce the features to some 13 V-J combinations, which were then used as input to a naive Bayes classifier. Thyroid-blood repertoire similarity was quantified with the Morisita-Horn index. TCRdb's own reprocessing of the public reads used fastp at Q25 and MiXCR and kept productive beta chains. Every entry covers one CDR3 protein and lists the most common genes and DNA from its rows. TCRdb, rather than the study authors, made the V and J calls. Here the sample has more than 300,000 distinct CDR3 sequences; approximately 15% occur a single time. Jointly, the top ten make up about 7% of the sample.

A patient counted as having stable hyperthyroidism if there was no progression to ophthalmopathy within 18 months of follow-up. Hyperthyroidism patients were newly diagnosed, with disease duration under 2 months, and aged 18 to 65 years. Patients with other autoimmune diseases, uncontrolled infections, pregnancy or lactation were excluded from the study. Clinical symptoms, serum thyroxine, TRAb, thyroid ultrasound and orbital computed tomography were used for diagnosis. PBMCs were isolated from about 9.2 ml of fresh peripheral blood by Ficoll-Paque density gradient centrifugation. Trizol reagent was used to extract the total RNA, and its quality was then checked on an Agilent 2100 Bioanalyzer.

Specimen: peripheral blood. This receptor was obtained from a woman in her late teens or twenties with stable Graves' hyperthyroidism. Donor details come from another sample of the same person, matched by shared clones. The rearranged segments are TRBV7-9 and TRBJ2-5, with a tentative D gene TRBD1 over 6 matching bases. The DNA sequence is as follows: TGTGCCAGCAGCTGGGGGCCGAGACAGTCCGGGGAGACCCAGTACTTC. Its translation is CASSWGPRQSGETQYF.